The T cell receptor beta chain under discussion was sequenced for a study of somatic mutations in cytotoxic T cells in rheumatoid arthritis. Study observations and caveats: In the expanded CD8+ clones, the antigen targets remained unknown. It was in rheumatoid arthritis patients, but not in healthy controls, that CD8+ clonality increased with age.

The CDR3 is made up of 17 amino acids. The ends lost 6 bases at V and 4 bases at J; junction bases unmatched: 18. CDR1 is SGDLS, CDR2 YYNGEE, per germline. Repertoires were generated with immunoSEQ multiplex PCR, while TCRdb's copy carries only in-frame clones and drops some. Here the sample spans under 20,000 clones, approximately 87% being singletons. Healthy-control blood donors had a median age of 56 years (range 21-70) and were roughly 55% female. With respect to this clone: The target antigen is unknown.

The chain recombines TRBV9 with TRBJ1-2; 7 positions agree with TRBD1. The sequencing input was CD8+ T cells sorted from blood. The origin of this receptor is a man aged 35 to 55 in good health. The CDR3 sequence: CASTRTGEINLRYGYTF. The CDR3 DNA is TGTGCCAGCACTAGGACAGGCGAGATTAACCTCCGCTATGGCTACACCTTC.